This is a list of T cell receptor beta chains from one sample in a study of blood T cell repertoires in COVID-19. Data came from immunoSEQ multiplex PCR; TCRdb stores just in-frame clones and leaves some out. The profile covers under 150,000 clones, with about 88% appearing a single time and more than 1.5% taken by the ten largest. Sequencing used peripheral blood. The receptors come from a human donor in a cohort sampled during active COVID-19. CDR3s include the opening cysteine and the closing phenylalanine or tryptophan. Each record gives: J gene, V gene, CDR3 protein.

j_gene: TRBJ2-7; v_gene: TRBV4-2; CDR3aa: CASSPRASGDYEQYF
j_gene: TRBJ2-6; v_gene: TRBV27; CDR3aa: CASSLLDRARGANVLTF
j_gene: TRBJ2-7; v_gene: TRBV7-9; CDR3aa: CASSPGLAGGFYEQYF
j_gene: TRBJ1-5; v_gene: TRBV28; CDR3aa: CASSRRTGYEGQPQHF
j_gene: TRBJ2-5; v_gene: TRBV5-1; CDR3aa: CASSGGRAETQYF
j_gene: TRBJ2-1; v_gene: TRBV5-1; CDR3aa: CASSARLALVNEQFF
j_gene: TRBJ1-3; v_gene: TRBV6-4; CDR3aa: CASSPGPGGPRNTIYF
j_gene: TRBJ2-6; v_gene: TRBV7-2; CDR3aa: CASSRPGQLSGANVLTF
j_gene: TRBJ1-2; v_gene: TRBV29-1; CDR3aa: CSVQGPYGYTF
j_gene: TRBJ2-7; v_gene: TRBV21-1; CDR3aa: CASSTTGQGYEQYF
j_gene: TRBJ2-7; v_gene: TRBV5-1; CDR3aa: CASSRRGESYEQYF
j_gene: TRBJ2-6; v_gene: TRBV20-1; CDR3aa: CSASPGQTSGANVLTF
j_gene: TRBJ2-7; v_gene: TRBV28; CDR3aa: CASSLASRGRMSYEQYF
j_gene: TRBJ1-1; v_gene: TRBV9; CDR3aa: CASSVDLGVSTEAFF
j_gene: TRBJ2-7; v_gene: TRBV6-5; CDR3aa: CASSYTTGYNSYEQYF
j_gene: TRBJ1-5; v_gene: TRBV6-6; CDR3aa: CASSWTGISNQPQHF
j_gene: TRBJ2-5; v_gene: TRBV5-1; CDR3aa: CASTPLAGERQETQYF
j_gene: TRBJ2-7; v_gene: TRBV5-6; CDR3aa: CASSLSMGHEQYF
j_gene: TRBJ1-1; v_gene: TRBV5-1; CDR3aa: CASSAGMGNTEAFF
j_gene: TRBJ2-1; v_gene: TRBV11-2; CDR3aa: CASSSSGGARNEQFF
j_gene: TRBJ2-7; v_gene: TRBV6-2/TRBV6-3; CDR3aa: CASSFETSGRIYEQYF
j_gene: TRBJ1-2; v_gene: TRBV2; CDR3aa: CASEGQVVHGYTF
j_gene: TRBJ1-2; v_gene: TRBV24-1; CDR3aa: CATSGQGIGGYTF
j_gene: TRBJ2-1; v_gene: TRBV14; CDR3aa: CASSGQIAGGSEQFF
j_gene: TRBJ2-1; v_gene: TRBV27; CDR3aa: CASSLTRGTSGRGEQFF
j_gene: TRBJ2-5; v_gene: TRBV3-1/TRBV3-2; CDR3aa: CASSQGTSGRETQYF
j_gene: TRBJ2-3; v_gene: TRBV5-6; CDR3aa: CASSSINPGHTITDTQYF
j_gene: TRBJ1-3; v_gene: TRBV5-8; CDR3aa: CASSKTGSGNTIYF
j_gene: TRBJ2-1; v_gene: TRBV3-1/TRBV3-2; CDR3aa: CASSQDDRVDEQFF
j_gene: TRBJ2-1; v_gene: TRBV28; CDR3aa: CASSFAGGNEQFF
j_gene: TRBJ1-2; v_gene: TRBV2; CDR3aa: CASSLTGITNGYTF
j_gene: TRBJ2-1; v_gene: TRBV5-1; CDR3aa: CASSPAGLAGALSSYNEQFF
j_gene: TRBJ2-1; v_gene: TRBV5-1; CDR3aa: CASSLEGLPYNEQFF
j_gene: TRBJ1-3; v_gene: TRBV10-1; CDR3aa: CASSIDSGNTIYF
j_gene: TRBJ2-3; v_gene: TRBV20-1; CDR3aa: CSASQGFSTDTQYF
j_gene: TRBJ2-1; v_gene: TRBV18; CDR3aa: CASSANRGRGNEQFF
j_gene: TRBJ2-1; v_gene: TRBV19; CDR3aa: CASTSGRNYNEQFF
j_gene: TRBJ1-1; v_gene: TRBV5-1; CDR3aa: CASSFTGMNTEAFF
j_gene: TRBJ1-1; v_gene: TRBV5-1; CDR3aa: CASSSQGPQTEAFF
j_gene: TRBJ2-5; v_gene: TRBV5-1; CDR3aa: CASSPVVEGGETQYF
j_gene: TRBJ1-5; v_gene: TRBV19; CDR3aa: CASSSRDNNQPQHF
j_gene: TRBJ2-5; v_gene: TRBV25-1; CDR3aa: CASNDELAGANQETQYF
j_gene: TRBJ1-5; v_gene: TRBV21-1; CDR3aa: CASSPRSGFNQPQHF
j_gene: TRBJ1-6; v_gene: TRBV28; CDR3aa: CASSTRPFGDSPLHF
j_gene: TRBJ2-1; v_gene: TRBV27; CDR3aa: CASSPNKVAGVMNEQFF
j_gene: TRBJ2-7; v_gene: TRBV15; CDR3aa: CATSREHTGGYYEQYF
j_gene: TRBJ1-4; v_gene: TRBV28; CDR3aa: CASKQGNEKLFF
j_gene: TRBJ2-1; v_gene: TRBV2; CDR3aa: CASSRLAAYNEQFF
j_gene: TRBJ2-1; v_gene: TRBV29-1; CDR3aa: CSVQLAGGQNEQFF
j_gene: TRBJ2-1; v_gene: TRBV7-9; CDR3aa: CASSPRGLAGFYNEQFF
j_gene: TRBJ2-1; v_gene: TRBV11-2; CDR3aa: CASRRAGGPGNEQFF
j_gene: TRBJ1-1; v_gene: TRBV10-3; CDR3aa: CAISESGGGPEAFF
j_gene: TRBJ2-7; v_gene: TRBV13; CDR3aa: CASSLGHPTDEQYF
j_gene: TRBJ2-2; v_gene: TRBV5-4; CDR3aa: CASSSQGDTGELFF